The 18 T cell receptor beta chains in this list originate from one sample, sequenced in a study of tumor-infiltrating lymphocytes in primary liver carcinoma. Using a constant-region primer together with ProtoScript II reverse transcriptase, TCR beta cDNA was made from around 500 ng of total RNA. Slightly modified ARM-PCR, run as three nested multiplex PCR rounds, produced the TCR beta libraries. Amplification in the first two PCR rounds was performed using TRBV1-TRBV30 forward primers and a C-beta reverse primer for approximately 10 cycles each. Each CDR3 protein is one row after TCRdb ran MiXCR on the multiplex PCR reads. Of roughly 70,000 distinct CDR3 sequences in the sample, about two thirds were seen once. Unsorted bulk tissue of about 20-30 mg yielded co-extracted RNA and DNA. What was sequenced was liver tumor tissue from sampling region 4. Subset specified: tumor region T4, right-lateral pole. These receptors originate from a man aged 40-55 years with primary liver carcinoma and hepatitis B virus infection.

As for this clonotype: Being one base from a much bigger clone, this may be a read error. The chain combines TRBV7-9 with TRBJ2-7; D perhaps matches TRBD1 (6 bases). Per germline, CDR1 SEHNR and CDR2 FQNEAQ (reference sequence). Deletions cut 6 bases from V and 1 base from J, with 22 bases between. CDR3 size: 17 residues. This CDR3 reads CASSSPFSDRPSYEQYF. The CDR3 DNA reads TGTGCCAGCAGTTCACCCTTCAGTGACAGGCCATCCTACGAGCAGTACTTC.

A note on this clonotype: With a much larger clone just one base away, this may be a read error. Here the CDR3 DNA reads TGCACCAGCAGCCAACCGGGACAGGGGTCGGGCACTGGAAACACCATATATTTT. Translating gives CTSSQPGQGSGTGNTIYF. This chain uses TRBV4-1 with TRBJ1-3; TRBD1 aligns across 10 bases. This CDR3 spans 18 amino acids. The germline gives CDR1 MGHRA, CDR2 YSYEKL.

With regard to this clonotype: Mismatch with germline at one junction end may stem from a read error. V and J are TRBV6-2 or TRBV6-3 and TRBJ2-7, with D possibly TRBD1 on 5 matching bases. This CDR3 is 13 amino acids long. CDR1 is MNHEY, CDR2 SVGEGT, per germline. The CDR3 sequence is CGSSLDTTYEQYF. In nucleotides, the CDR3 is TGTGGCAGCAGTTTGGACACTACCTACGAGCAGTACTTC.

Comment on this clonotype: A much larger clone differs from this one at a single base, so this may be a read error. CDR3 DNA sequence: TGTGCCGGCAGTTACGCAGTGGACGGCACCGGGGAGCTGTTTTTT. This codes for CAGSYAVDGTGELFF. The gene calls are TRBV6-5 and TRBJ2-2; D is uncertain. Germline CDR1 MNHEY, CDR2 SVGAGI. This CDR3 is built from 15 residues.

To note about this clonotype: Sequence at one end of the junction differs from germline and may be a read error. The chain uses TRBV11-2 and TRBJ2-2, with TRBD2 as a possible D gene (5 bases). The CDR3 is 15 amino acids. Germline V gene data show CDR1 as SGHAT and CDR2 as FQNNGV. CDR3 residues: CASSYAGSNAGELFF. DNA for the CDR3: TGTGCCAGCAGCTATGCTGGATCGAACGCCGGGGAGCTGTTCTTT.

CDR3 sequence reads: CASSVNPGLGSSSTEAFF. The DNA for the CDR3 is TGTGCCAGCAGCGTAAATCCCGGACTGGGATCAAGTAGCACTGAAGCTTTCTTT. This rearrangement joins TRBV9 to TRBJ1-1, with unresolved D. Germline values: CDR1 SGDLS, CDR2 YYNGEE. The ends were cut back, 1 base at V and 4 bases at J, with 23 bases in the middle. The CDR3 covers 18 residues.

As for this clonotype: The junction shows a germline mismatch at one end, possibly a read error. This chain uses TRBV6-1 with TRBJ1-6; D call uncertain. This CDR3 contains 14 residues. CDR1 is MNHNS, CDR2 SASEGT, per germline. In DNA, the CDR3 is TGTGCCAGCATTGTGGGCGAGTCAGTATCACCCCTCCGCTTT. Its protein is CASIVGESVSPLRF.

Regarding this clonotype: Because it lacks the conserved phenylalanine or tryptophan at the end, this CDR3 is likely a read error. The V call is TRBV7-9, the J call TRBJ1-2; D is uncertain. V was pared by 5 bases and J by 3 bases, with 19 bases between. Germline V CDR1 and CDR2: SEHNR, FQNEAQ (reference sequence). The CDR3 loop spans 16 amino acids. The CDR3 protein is CASSPEGRLSHYGYTL. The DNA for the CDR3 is TGTGCCAGCAGCCCCGAGGGCAGGCTATCCCACTATGGCTACACCTTA.

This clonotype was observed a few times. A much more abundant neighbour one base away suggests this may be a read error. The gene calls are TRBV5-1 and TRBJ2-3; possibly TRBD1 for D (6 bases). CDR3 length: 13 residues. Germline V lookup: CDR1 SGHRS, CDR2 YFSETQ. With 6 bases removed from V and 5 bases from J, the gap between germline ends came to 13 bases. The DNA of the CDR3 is TGCGCCAGCAACTGGGACAAGGGAGATACGCAGTATTTT. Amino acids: CASNWDKGDTQYF.

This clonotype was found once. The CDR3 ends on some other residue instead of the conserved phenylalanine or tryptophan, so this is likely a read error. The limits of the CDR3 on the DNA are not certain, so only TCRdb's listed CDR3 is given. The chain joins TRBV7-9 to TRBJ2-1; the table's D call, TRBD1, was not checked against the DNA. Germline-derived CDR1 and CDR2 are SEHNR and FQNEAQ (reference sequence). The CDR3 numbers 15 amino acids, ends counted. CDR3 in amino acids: CASSDSLSENNELLL.

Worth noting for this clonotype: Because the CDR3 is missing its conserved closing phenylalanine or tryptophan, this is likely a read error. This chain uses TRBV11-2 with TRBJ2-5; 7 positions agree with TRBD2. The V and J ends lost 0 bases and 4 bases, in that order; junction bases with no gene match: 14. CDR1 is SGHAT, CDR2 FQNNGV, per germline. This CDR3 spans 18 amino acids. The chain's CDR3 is CASSLDPWSCGGGETQYL. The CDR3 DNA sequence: TGTGCCAGCAGCTTAGATCCGTGGTCTTGCGGGGGAGGAGAGACCCAGTACCTC.

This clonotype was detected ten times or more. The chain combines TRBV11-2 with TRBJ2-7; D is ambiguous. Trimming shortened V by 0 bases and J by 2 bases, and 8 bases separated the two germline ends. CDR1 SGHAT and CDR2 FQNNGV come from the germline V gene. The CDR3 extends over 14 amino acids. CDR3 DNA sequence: TGTGCCAGCAGCTTAGATCGACAAGCCTACGAGCAGTACTTC. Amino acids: CASSLDRQAYEQYF.

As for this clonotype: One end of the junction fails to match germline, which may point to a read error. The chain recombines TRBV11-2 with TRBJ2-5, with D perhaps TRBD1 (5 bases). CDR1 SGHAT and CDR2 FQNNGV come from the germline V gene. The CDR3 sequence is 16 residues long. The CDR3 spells CASSQTPGRVKETQYF. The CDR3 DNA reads TGTGCAAGCAGCCAAACCCCTGGCAGGGTGAAAGAGACCCAGTACTTC.

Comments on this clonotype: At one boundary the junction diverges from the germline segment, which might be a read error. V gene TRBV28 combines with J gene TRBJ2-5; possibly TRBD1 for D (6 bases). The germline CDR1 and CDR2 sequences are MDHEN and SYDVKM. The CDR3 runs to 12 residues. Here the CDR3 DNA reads TGTGTCAGCAGGGGATTAGGGGAGACCCAGTATTTC. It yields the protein CVSRGLGETQYF.

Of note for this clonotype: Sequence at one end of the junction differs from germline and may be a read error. For the CDR3, the DNA is TGCACCAGCAACCGAGATCGGGAGACTCCCTACGAGCAGTACTTC. It translates to CTSNRDRETPYEQYF. J is TRBJ2-7 and V is TRBV4-3; perhaps TRBD2 as D (6 bases). Germline V gene sequence: CDR1 LGHNA, CDR2 YSLEER. This CDR3 has 15 amino acids.

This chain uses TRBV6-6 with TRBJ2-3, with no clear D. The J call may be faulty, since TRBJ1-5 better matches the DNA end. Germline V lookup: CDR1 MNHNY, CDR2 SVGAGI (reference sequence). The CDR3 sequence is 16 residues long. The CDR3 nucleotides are TGTGCCAGCAGTCCTATCGCGGGTGGAGTCACAGACACGCAGCATTTT. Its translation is CASSPIAGGVTDTQHF.

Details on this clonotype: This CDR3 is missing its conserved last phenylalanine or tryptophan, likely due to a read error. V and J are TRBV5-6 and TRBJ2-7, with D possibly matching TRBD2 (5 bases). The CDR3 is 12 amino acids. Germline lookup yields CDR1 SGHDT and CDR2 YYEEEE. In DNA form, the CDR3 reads TGTGTCAGCAGAACCGGGGAAAACGAGCAGTACATC. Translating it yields CVSRTGENEQYI.

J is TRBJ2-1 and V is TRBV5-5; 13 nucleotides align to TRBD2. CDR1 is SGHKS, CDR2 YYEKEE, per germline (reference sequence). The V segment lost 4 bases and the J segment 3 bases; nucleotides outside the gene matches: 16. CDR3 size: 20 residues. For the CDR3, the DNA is TGTGCCAGCAGCACAGAACCGGGACTAGCGGGAAGTGTACTCTACAATGAGCAGTTCTTC. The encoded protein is CASSTEPGLAGSVLYNEQFF.